What follows is one T cell receptor beta chain and its context. Under the authors' procedure: The authors estimated nucleated cell counts from reference gene primer amplification. TCRdb's copy holds only in-frame clones and misses some; the assay was immunoSEQ multiplex PCR. V and J calls and clone size are given by that table; D and trimming were obtained from the DNA. The table records some 100,000 clones, about 82% of them present only once. J lost 4 bases, V lost 5 bases, and 4 bases had no gene match. From germline, CDR1 is SGHTA and CDR2 FQGNSA. The CDR3 loop spans 14 amino acids. The data stem from a study of blood T cell repertoires in COVID-19. Study background: There were acute and convalescent COVID-19 samples, and they came from the United States, Italy and Spain. T cells, B-cell-depleted T cells, or PBMCs supplied cDNA or gDNA.

The specimen was peripheral blood. The clonotype was recovered from a human donor in a cohort sampled during active COVID-19. This chain joins TRBV7-2 and TRBJ1-5; 8 positions agree with TRBD1. The CDR3 DNA follows: TGTGCCAGCAGCCGGGGACAGGAGAATCAGCCCCAGCATTTT. Its translation is CASSRGQENQPQHF.